This section outlines one T cell receptor (beta chain) sequence together with its context. Its antigen is currently unknown. This CDR3 is 19 amino acids long. Per germline, CDR1 SGHVS and CDR2 FNYEAQ. V lost 1 base, J lost 7 bases, and 17 bases stayed unmatched. This sample stems from a study of OX40 agonist ivuxolimab in advanced cancers. Study-level points and caveats: It was not determined which antigens were specifically recognized by the peripheral T cells that had undergone clonal expansion.

TCRdb's table, derived via immunoSEQ multiplex PCR, lists solely in-frame clones and lacks some. The table lists 65,000 to 90,000 clones, 92% of them singletons. V usage is TRBV7-6 and J usage is TRBJ2-5, with 11 positions matching TRBD2. Sequences were derived from CD4+ or CD8+ T cells sorted from blood, sampled in a trial of the OX40 agonist ivuxolimab. This clonotype was sampled from an adult with an advanced solid tumor such as melanoma, head and neck, liver or kidney cancer. The CDR3 nucleotides read TGTGCCAGCAGCTTAGTGCACGAACTAGCGGGGGCTTCTCCTACGACCCAGTACTTC. Translated: CASSLVHELAGASPTTQYF.